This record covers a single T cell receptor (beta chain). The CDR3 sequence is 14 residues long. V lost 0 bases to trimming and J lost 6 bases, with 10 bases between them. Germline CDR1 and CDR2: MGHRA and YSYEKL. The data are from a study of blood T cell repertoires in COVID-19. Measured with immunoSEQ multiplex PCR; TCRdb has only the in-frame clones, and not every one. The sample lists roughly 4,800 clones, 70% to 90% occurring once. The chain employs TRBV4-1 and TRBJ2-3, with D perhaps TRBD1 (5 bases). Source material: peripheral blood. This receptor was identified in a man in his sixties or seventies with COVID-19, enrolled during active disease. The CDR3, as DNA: TGCGCCAGCAGCCAAGACAGGGTAGGGGATACGCAGTATTTT. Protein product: CASSQDRVGDTQYF.